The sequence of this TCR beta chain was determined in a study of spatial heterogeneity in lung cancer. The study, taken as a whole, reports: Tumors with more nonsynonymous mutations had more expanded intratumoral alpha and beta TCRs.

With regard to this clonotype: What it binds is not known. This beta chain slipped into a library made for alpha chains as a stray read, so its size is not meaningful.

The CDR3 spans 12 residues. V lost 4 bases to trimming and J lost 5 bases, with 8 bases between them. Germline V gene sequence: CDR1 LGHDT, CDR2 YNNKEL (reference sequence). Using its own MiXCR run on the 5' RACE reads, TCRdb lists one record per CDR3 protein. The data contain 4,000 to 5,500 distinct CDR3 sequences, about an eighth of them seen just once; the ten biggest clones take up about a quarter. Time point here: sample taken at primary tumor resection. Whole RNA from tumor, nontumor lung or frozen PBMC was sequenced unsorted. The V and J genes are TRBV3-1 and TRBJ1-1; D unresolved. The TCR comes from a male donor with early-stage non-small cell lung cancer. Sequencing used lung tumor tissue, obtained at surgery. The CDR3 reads CASSRMGTEAFF. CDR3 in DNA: TGTGCCAGCAGCCGAATGGGGACTGAAGCTTTCTTT.